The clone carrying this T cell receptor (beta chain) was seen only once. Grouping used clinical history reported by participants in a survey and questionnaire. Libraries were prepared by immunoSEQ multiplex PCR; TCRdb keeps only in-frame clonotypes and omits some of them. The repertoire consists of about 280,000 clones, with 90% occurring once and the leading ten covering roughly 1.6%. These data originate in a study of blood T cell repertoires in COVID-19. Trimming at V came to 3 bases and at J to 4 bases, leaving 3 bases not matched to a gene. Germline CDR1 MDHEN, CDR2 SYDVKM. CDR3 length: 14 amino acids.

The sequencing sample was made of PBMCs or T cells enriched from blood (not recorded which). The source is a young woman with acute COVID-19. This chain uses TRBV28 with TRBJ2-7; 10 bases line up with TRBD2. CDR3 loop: CASSFLAGDYEQYF. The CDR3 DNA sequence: TGTGCCAGCAGTTTCCTAGCGGGAGATTACGAGCAGTACTTC.